The rows below give T cell receptor beta chains drawn from one sample of a study of sequential checkpoint blockade in melanoma. The table came from immunoSEQ multiplex PCR; TCRdb's copy has only in-frame clones and leaves some out. The data hold fewer than 25,000 clones, with 75% to 90% observed a single time. The sequenced sample was CD8+ T cells sorted from blood (inferred from file names), obtained from a patient given nivolumab and ipilimumab in sequence. The origin of the receptors is a human donor with melanoma. The conserved cysteine and the conserved F or W are not part of the CDR3 here. The order of the fields is V gene, J gene, clone size, CDR3 protein. The size entry is marked missing in some rows and otherwise reads once, few, many or a size class.

V gene: TRBV19; J gene: TRBJ1-6; clone size: NA; CDR3 protein: ASSLVADYNSPLH
V gene: TRBV28; J gene: TRBJ2-7; clone size: NA; CDR3 protein: ASTLGTGDVEQY
V gene: TRBV19; J gene: TRBJ2-7; clone size: NA; CDR3 protein: ASSRGGQEYSYEQY
V gene: TRBV6-5; J gene: TRBJ2-1; clone size: NA; CDR3 protein: ASKITKLRENEQF
V gene: TRBV28; J gene: TRBJ2-3; clone size: once; CDR3 protein: ASSFAGLAGTGQY
V gene: TRBV10-3; J gene: TRBJ1-1; clone size: NA; CDR3 protein: AISEGRGYTEAF
V gene: TRBV7-7; J gene: TRBJ2-2; clone size: NA; CDR3 protein: ASSPRLVQGAGTGELF
V gene: TRBV5-1; J gene: TRBJ2-1; clone size: NA; CDR3 protein: ASSLGQEYNEQF
V gene: TRBV28; J gene: TRBJ2-7; clone size: NA; CDR3 protein: ASSFRGLSYEQY
V gene: TRBV5-5; J gene: TRBJ1-1; clone size: NA; CDR3 protein: ASSLGGRENTEAF
V gene: TRBV2; J gene: TRBJ2-5; clone size: NA; CDR3 protein: ASTPFDRAETQY
V gene: TRBV7-2; J gene: TRBJ2-3; clone size: medium-sized; CDR3 protein: ASSPLGQGDTQY
V gene: TRBV7-9; J gene: TRBJ1-2; clone size: NA; CDR3 protein: ASSYPRTGQNIYGYT
V gene: TRBV5-1; J gene: TRBJ2-7; clone size: NA; CDR3 protein: ASSFRDRRYEQY
V gene: TRBV30; J gene: TRBJ1-1; clone size: NA; CDR3 protein: AWTGGHTEAF
V gene: TRBV9; J gene: TRBJ2-1; clone size: NA; CDR3 protein: ASRALGSSYNEQF
V gene: TRBV11-2; J gene: TRBJ1-3; clone size: NA; CDR3 protein: ASSLGGQLSSGNTIY
V gene: TRBV19; J gene: TRBJ1-2; clone size: NA; CDR3 protein: ASSIAPGHLYGYT
V gene: TRBV19; J gene: TRBJ1-1; clone size: NA; CDR3 protein: ASNSRDSGEAF
V gene: TRBV4-3; J gene: TRBJ1-2; clone size: NA; CDR3 protein: ASSQLTGVPYGYT
V gene: TRBV5-1; J gene: TRBJ2-1; clone size: few; CDR3 protein: ASSLALAGGPGEQF
V gene: TRBV13; J gene: TRBJ2-7; clone size: NA; CDR3 protein: ASAPPLSSYEQY
V gene: TRBV29-1; J gene: TRBJ2-3; clone size: NA; CDR3 protein: SVEGTGGGRWSTDTQY
V gene: TRBV2; J gene: TRBJ2-5; clone size: NA; CDR3 protein: ASSNPGASYGEQY
V gene: TRBV28; J gene: TRBJ2-3; clone size: NA; CDR3 protein: ASSLYVTGVSDTQY
V gene: TRBV19; J gene: TRBJ1-5; clone size: NA; CDR3 protein: ASSMEGQGYQPQH
V gene: TRBV23-1; J gene: TRBJ2-5; clone size: NA; CDR3 protein: ASQGGWQETQY
V gene: TRBV5-1; J gene: TRBJ2-7; clone size: NA; CDR3 protein: ASSRSSQRGSYEQY
V gene: TRBV29-1; J gene: TRBJ2-1; clone size: NA; CDR3 protein: SVEVPRLGYNEQF
V gene: TRBV9; J gene: TRBJ2-5; clone size: NA; CDR3 protein: ASSVEALAGQETQY
V gene: TRBV5-1; J gene: TRBJ1-4; clone size: NA; CDR3 protein: ASSSRGEGEKLF
V gene: TRBV6-5; J gene: TRBJ1-5; clone size: NA; CDR3 protein: ASSGQGAWNQPQH
V gene: TRBV19; J gene: TRBJ1-1; clone size: NA; CDR3 protein: ASSWGGPNTEAF
V gene: TRBV6-1; J gene: TRBJ2-7; clone size: NA; CDR3 protein: ASSEEGGGAYEQY
V gene: TRBV10-3; J gene: TRBJ1-2; clone size: NA; CDR3 protein: AISAEGDLGYT
V gene: TRBV4-3; J gene: TRBJ1-1; clone size: NA; CDR3 protein: ASSQGLGQGWTEAF
V gene: TRBV7-9; J gene: TRBJ1-2; clone size: NA; CDR3 protein: ASRPGTGPKNYGYT
V gene: TRBV5-1; J gene: TRBJ1-2; clone size: NA; CDR3 protein: ASSLSRRGNYGYT
V gene: TRBV2; J gene: TRBJ2-7; clone size: few; CDR3 protein: ASNSGLPEQY
V gene: TRBV19; J gene: TRBJ2-7; clone size: few; CDR3 protein: ASSPGQGGYEQY
V gene: TRBV5-1; J gene: TRBJ2-7; clone size: once; CDR3 protein: ASSFDLGYEQY
V gene: TRBV9; J gene: TRBJ1-2; clone size: NA; CDR3 protein: ASSLDRARGYT
V gene: TRBV30; J gene: TRBJ1-1; clone size: NA; CDR3 protein: AWSVDRGSEAF
V gene: TRBV13; J gene: TRBJ1-1; clone size: NA; CDR3 protein: ASSLWVAGGAEAF
V gene: TRBV9; J gene: TRBJ2-7; clone size: NA; CDR3 protein: ASSALSDSYEQY
V gene: TRBV29-1; J gene: TRBJ2-7; clone size: NA; CDR3 protein: SVEWGTGVKQY
V gene: TRBV29-1; J gene: TRBJ2-3; clone size: NA; CDR3 protein: SSGTPEDTQY
V gene: TRBV6-6; J gene: TRBJ2-7; clone size: NA; CDR3 protein: ASSYSVTGTYEQY
V gene: TRBV10-3; J gene: TRBJ2-7; clone size: NA; CDR3 protein: AISESWTDPYEQY
V gene: TRBV5-4; J gene: TRBJ2-3; clone size: NA; CDR3 protein: ASRGTSGIQTDTQC